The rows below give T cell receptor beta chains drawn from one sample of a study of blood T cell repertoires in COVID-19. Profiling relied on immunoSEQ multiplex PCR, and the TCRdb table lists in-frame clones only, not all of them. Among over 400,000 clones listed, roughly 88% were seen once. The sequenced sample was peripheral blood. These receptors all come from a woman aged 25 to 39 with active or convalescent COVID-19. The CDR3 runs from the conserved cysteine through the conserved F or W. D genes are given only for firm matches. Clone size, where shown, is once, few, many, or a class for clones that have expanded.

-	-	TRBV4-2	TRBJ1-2	CASSEPTASTGYTF	TGTGCCAGCAGCGAACCAACCGCCTCTACCGGCTACACCTTC
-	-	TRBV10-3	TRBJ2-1	CAISGPSEEQFF	TGTGCCATCAGTGGTCCTAGTGAGGAGCAGTTCTTC
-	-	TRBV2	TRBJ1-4	CASSYEQGGNEKLFF	TGTGCCAGCAGTTACGAACAGGGCGGGAATGAAAAACTGTTTTTT
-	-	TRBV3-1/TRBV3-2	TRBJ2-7	CASSRSEQYF	TGTGCCAGCAGCCGGAGCGAGCAGTACTTC
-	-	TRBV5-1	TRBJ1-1	CASSHLGVNTEAFF	TGCGCCAGCAGCCACCTGGGAGTGAACACTGAAGCTTTCTTT
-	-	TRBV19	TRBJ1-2	CASTANYGYTF	TGTGCCAGTACCGCTAACTATGGCTACACCTTC
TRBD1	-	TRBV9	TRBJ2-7	CASSEATGNEQYF	TGTGCCAGCAGCGAAGCGACAGGGAACGAGCAGTACTTC
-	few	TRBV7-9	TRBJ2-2	CASSLGQNTGELFF	TGTGCCAGCAGCTTAGGTCAAAACACCGGGGAGCTGTTTTTT
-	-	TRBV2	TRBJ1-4	CASTRQSNEKLFF	TGTGCCAGCACGAGACAGTCTAATGAAAAACTGTTTTTT
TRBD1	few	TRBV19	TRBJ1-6	CASSSRDRTTPLHF	TGTGCCAGTAGTTCCCGGGACAGGACTACACCCCTCCACTTT
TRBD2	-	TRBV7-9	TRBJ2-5	CASSLVGLAGVKGGETQYF	TGTGCCAGCAGCTTAGTTGGACTAGCGGGAGTAAAGGGAGGGGAGACCCAGTACTTC
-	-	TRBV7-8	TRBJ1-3	CASSLQGPSGNTIYF	TGTGCCAGCAGCTTACAGGGGCCATCTGGAAACACCATATATTTT
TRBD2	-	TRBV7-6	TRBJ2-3	CASSFTLLAGGTDTQYF	TGTGCCAGCAGCTTCACACTGCTAGCGGGGGGCACAGATACGCAGTATTTT
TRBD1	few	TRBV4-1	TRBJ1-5	CASSQWQQGSNQPQHF	TGCGCCAGCAGCCAATGGCAACAGGGGTCCAATCAGCCCCAGCATTTT
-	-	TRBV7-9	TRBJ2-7	CASSLVGREDSGRYEQYF	TGTGCCAGCAGCTTAGTTGGCAGGGAGGACTCCGGTAGGTACGAGCAGTACTTC
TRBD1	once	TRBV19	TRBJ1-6	CASSISGQVNSPLHF	TGTGCCAGTAGTATCTCGGGACAGGTCAATTCACCCCTCCACTTT
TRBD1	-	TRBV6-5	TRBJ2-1	CASRDRSYNEQFF	TGTGCCAGCCGGGACAGGTCCTACAATGAGCAGTTCTTC
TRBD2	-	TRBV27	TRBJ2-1	CASSTFPSGRGSPYNEQFF	TGTGCCAGCAGTACTTTCCCTAGCGGGAGAGGGAGCCCCTACAATGAGCAGTTCTTC
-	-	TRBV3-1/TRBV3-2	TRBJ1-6	CASSSAGEYNSPLHF	TGTGCCAGCAGCTCCGCAGGGGAGTATAATTCACCCCTCCACTTT
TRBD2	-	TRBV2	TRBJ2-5	CASTRTSGGSETQYF	TGTGCCAGCACCCGGACTAGCGGGGGGTCCGAGACCCAGTACTTC
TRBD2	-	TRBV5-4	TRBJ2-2	CASSLGLAGPTGELFF	TGTGCCAGCAGCCTGGGACTAGCGGGACCTACCGGGGAGCTGTTTTTT
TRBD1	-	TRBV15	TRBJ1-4	CATSIIGTGGEKLFF	TGTGCCACCAGCATTATCGGGACAGGGGGTGAAAAACTGTTTTTT
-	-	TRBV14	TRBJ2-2	CASSQEPQMNTGELFF	TGTGCCAGCAGCCAAGAGCCCCAGATGAACACCGGGGAGCTGTTTTTT
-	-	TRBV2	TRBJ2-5	CASRVGRQGQETQYF	TGTGCCAGCAGAGTTGGAAGGCAGGGTCAAGAGACCCAGTACTTC
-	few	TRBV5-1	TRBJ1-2	CASSSSTGTSYGYTF	TGCGCCAGCAGCTCGAGTACGGGGACTTCCTATGGCTACACCTTC
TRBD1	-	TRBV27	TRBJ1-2	CASHEAGGGGYTF	TGTGCCAGCCACGAAGCAGGGGGCGGTGGCTACACCTTC
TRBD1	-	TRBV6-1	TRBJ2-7	CASRTGTEDEQYF	TGTGCCAGCAGGACCGGGACAGAGGACGAGCAGTACTTC